One and the same sample provided the 9 T cell receptor beta chains below, sequenced in a study of T cell changes during pregnancy in multiple sclerosis. Assay: immunoSEQ multiplex PCR; the TCRdb copy retains only in-frame clones and omits some. The profile shows about 59,000 clones, 93% of them singletons. Here the sequenced sample was CD8+ T cells from peripheral blood mononuclear cells, taken in the third trimester of pregnancy. Source of these receptors: a female donor with multiple sclerosis, enrolled in a pregnancy study.

The chain employs TRBV7-2 and TRBJ2-5; possible D gene TRBD2, 6 bases. This CDR3 is 12 amino acids long. Germline V gives CDR1 SGHTA, CDR2 FQGNSA. Trimming took off 3 bases at V and 5 bases at J, with 7 bases between the two ends. DNA of the CDR3: TGTGCCAGCAGCTTCCTAGCGGAGACCCAGTACTTC. The encoded protein is CASSFLAETQYF.

The chain joins TRBV5-1 to TRBJ2-4; a possible D gene is TRBD1 (6 bases). Trimming cost V 2 bases and J 2 bases, with 26 bases left between them. The CDR3 runs 20 residues. In germline, CDR1 is SGHRS, CDR2 YFSETQ. In DNA form, the CDR3 reads TGCGCCAGCAGCTTAGGCCAGACAGGAGGAGTGGATCGATCCAAAAACATTCAGTACTTC. Translating gives CASSLGQTGGVDRSKNIQYF.

There are a few counts of this clone. The chain has TRBV11-2 and TRBJ1-2; the D is unclear. V was cut by 1 base and J by 4 bases, with 10 bases left in between. The CDR3 is 14 amino acids. Germline V gene lookup returns CDR1 SGHAT and CDR2 FQNNGV. The CDR3 spells CASSLVAALYGYTF. CDR3 sequence (DNA): TGTGCCAGCAGCTTAGTAGCCGCCCTCTATGGCTACACCTTC.

V gene TRBV4-1 combines with J gene TRBJ2-7, with 9 positions matching TRBD2. V lost 0 bases and J lost 0; bases outside the gene matches: 6. CDR1 is MGHRA, CDR2 YSYEKL, per germline. This CDR3 is 17 amino acids long. The CDR3 sequence: CASSQEETSGSSYEQYF. CDR3 DNA sequence: TGCGCCAGCAGCCAAGAGGAGACTAGCGGCAGCTCCTACGAGCAGTACTTC.

V is TRBV23-1 and J is TRBJ2-5; possibly TRBD2 for D (6 bases). TRBV23-1 is an ORF, with its function uncertain. V was trimmed by 4 bases and J by 7 bases, leaving 22 bases between them. This CDR3 comprises 16 residues. The CDR3 DNA sequence: TGCGCCAGCAGTCCCGGGGGTATAGAAAAGAGTGGGACCCAGTACTTC. Translating gives CASSPGGIEKSGTQYF.

This chain connects TRBV4-3 to TRBJ2-1, with 7 positions matching TRBD1. The junction had 12 bases not matched to a gene; V was cut back by 3 bases and J by 7 bases. This CDR3 comprises 16 residues. Germline V gene lookup returns CDR1 LGHNA and CDR2 YSLEER. The CDR3 nucleotides read TGCGCCAGCAGCCAGGGATGGACAGGCCTCTTTAATGAGCAGTTCTTC. Protein product: CASSQGWTGLFNEQFF.

The rearrangement uses TRBV19 and TRBJ2-7; D is uncertain. The CDR3 has 13 amino acids. With 3 bases removed from V and 0 bases from J, the gap between germline ends came to 6 bases. Germline lookup yields CDR1 LNHDA and CDR2 SQIVND (reference sequence). Here the CDR3 reads CASSIGSSYEQYF. DNA of the CDR3: TGTGCCAGTAGTATCGGGTCCTCCTACGAGCAGTACTTC.

The chain combines TRBV7-6 with TRBJ2-1, with 9 bases lining up with TRBD1. The CDR3 covers 17 residues. Germline V gene data show CDR1 as SGHVS and CDR2 as FNYEAQ. V shed 1 base, J shed 2 bases, and the junction held 6 bases outside the gene matches. The CDR3 here is CASSLVYGTGPYNEQFF. The CDR3 region has the DNA TGTGCCAGCAGCTTAGTTTATGGGACAGGGCCCTACAATGAGCAGTTCTTC.

V gene TRBV25-1 combines with J gene TRBJ2-1, with 9 bases aligning to TRBD1. CDR3 length: 11 amino acids. CDR1 is MGHDK and CDR2 is SYGVNS in the germline V gene. Trimming took 10 bases from V and 7 from J; bases not matched to a gene: 2. The DNA for the CDR3 is TGTGCCACGGGACAGGGTAATGAGCAGTTCTTC. The encoded protein is CATGQGNEQFF.